This TCR beta chain stems from a study of blood T cell repertoires in COVID-19. Across the whole study: There were acute and convalescent COVID-19 samples, and they came from the United States, Italy and Spain.

Participants reported their clinical history, and cohort assignment relied on those reports. The CDR3 spans 15 residues. In germline, CDR1 is MGHRA, CDR2 YSYEKL. V lost 0 bases, J lost 0 bases, and 5 bases lay in between. Profiled with immunoSEQ multiplex PCR; TCRdb holds only in-frame clones, not every one. The sample includes around 250,000 clones, around 85% seen only once; the top ten take less than 2.5%. V and J are TRBV4-1 and TRBJ2-2; D is ambiguous. The sequence was obtained from a woman aged 45-65 years who had recovered from COVID-19. Sequencing input: PBMCs or T cells enriched from blood (not recorded which). CDR3 nucleotide sequence: TGCGCCAGCAGCCAAGAATTCACGAACACCGGGGAGCTGTTTTTT. It codes for CASSQEFTNTGELFF.